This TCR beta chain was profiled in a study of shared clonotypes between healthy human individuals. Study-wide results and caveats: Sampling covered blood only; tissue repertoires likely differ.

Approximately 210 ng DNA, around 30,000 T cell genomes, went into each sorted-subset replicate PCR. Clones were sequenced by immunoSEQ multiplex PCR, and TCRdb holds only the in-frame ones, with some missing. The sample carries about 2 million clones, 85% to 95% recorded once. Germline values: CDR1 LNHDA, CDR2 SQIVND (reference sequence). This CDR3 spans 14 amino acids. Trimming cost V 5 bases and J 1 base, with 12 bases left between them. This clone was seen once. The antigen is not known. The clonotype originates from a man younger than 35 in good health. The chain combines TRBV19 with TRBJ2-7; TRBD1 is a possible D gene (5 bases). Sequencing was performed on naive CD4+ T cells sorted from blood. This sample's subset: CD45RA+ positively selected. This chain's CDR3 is CASSQAGWSYEQYF. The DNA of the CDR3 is TGTGCCAGTAGTCAGGCAGGGTGGTCCTACGAGCAGTACTTC.